A single T cell receptor beta chain is shown here with its context. The record originates from a study of shared T cell receptors in the human thymus. Produced via immunoSEQ multiplex PCR; TCRdb's table is partial and in-frame only. Of 540,000 or so clones detected, around 82% appear once; the ten largest clones hold more than 0.01%. The V gene's germline CDR1 is SGHAT and CDR2 FQNNGV. This CDR3 has 16 amino acids. Trimming at V came to 4 bases and at J to 6 bases, leaving 9 bases not matched to a gene. This sample was shared with a second study, whose subject was human thymus T cells. That investigation notes: Healthy Finnish infants having corrective surgery for congenital heart defects served as donors. Resections that were taken during corrective heart surgery supplied the thymus tissue. Gene usage (both V and J) appeared biased in thymic and blood repertoires. Thymic repertoires from unrelated individuals overlapped highly, related research reported.

The sequence came from a boy younger than two with a congenital heart defect. V and J are TRBV11-2 and TRBJ2-1; 10 bases line up with TRBD2. The sequencing input was thymocytes. CDR3 residues: CASSSLIEREGNEQFF. CDR3 coding DNA: TGTGCCAGCAGCTCACTAATAGAGCGGGAGGGCAATGAGCAGTTCTTC.